This TCR beta chain comes out of a study of T cells in Graves' hyperthyroidism and ophthalmopathy (dated by TCRdb to about 2019). About the full investigation: Peripheral blood samples were taken at the time of initial diagnosis, prior to any treatment. Thyroid tissue and blood T-cell repertoires from six Graves' hyperthyroidism patients were also compared in the study. For training and testing, the 100 or so patients in the discovery cohort were randomly divided in a 7:3 ratio. According to the paper, TCR Vbeta CDR3 sequencing was carried out on approximately 140 peripheral blood samples, which came from some 41 ophthalmopathy, roughly 75 hyperthyroidism and roughly 17 progressor patients. After sampling, hyperthyroidism patients received methimazole starting at 30 mg daily, and ophthalmopathy patients received high-dose intravenous methylprednisolone. A discovery cohort of about a hundred patients, 43 with Graves' ophthalmopathy and under 60 with stable Graves' hyperthyroidism, was used to find distinguishing TCR V-J signatures. Prospective prediction of ophthalmopathy was tested in an independent validation cohort of 18 hyperthyroidism patients and 17 patients who later progressed to ophthalmopathy.

This clonotype was seen repeatedly, ten times or more. Its antigen is still unknown. No qualities accompany the bases; no much larger clone lies one base away. Results and caveats for the whole study, not just this receptor: Sample size was not statistically predetermined, and blinding of investigators to group allocation was not performed. During validation, the model predicted progression to ophthalmopathy a median of roughly 7.1 months ahead of onset, with roughly 65% sensitivity and 72.22% specificity. In cross-validation, a model built on a 13 V-J signature told ophthalmopathy apart from stable hyperthyroidism with 87.88% sensitivity and around 83% specificity, and in testing the same model reached 80%/75%. Most expanded thyroid clonotypes (frequency above 0.001) were also detected in blood, a finding suggesting that blood repertoires may reflect thyroid immune responses.

Ophthalmopathy patients had moderately to severely active disease, with a Clinical Activity Score of 3 or more, a NOSPECS grade of 4 or more, and a disease duration of less than 3 months. Patients with uncontrolled infections, other autoimmune diseases, pregnancy or lactation were excluded. Diagnoses were established on the basis of clinical symptoms, serum thyroxine and TRAb, thyroid ultrasound, and orbital computed tomography. Ficoll-Paque density gradient centrifugation was used to isolate PBMCs from approximately 10 ml of fresh peripheral blood. Total RNA was extracted with Trizol reagent, and quality was checked on an Agilent 2100 Bioanalyzer. Amplification of TCR beta CDR3 regions was carried out from RNA transcripts. The first round of RT-PCR for the TCR CDR3 was performed with the HTBI primer set and the Qiagen OneStep RT-PCR kit. The libraries were constructed in a second round of multiplex PCR and then size-selected and purified. Sequencing of the libraries was done on an Illumina HiSeq2000 using paired-end 100 bp reads. The source study handled its data this way. Raw data were processed with SOAPnuke, discarding reads with adapters, uncalled bases, mean Phred below 15, or no exact constant-primer or identifier match. High-quality paired reads were merged with COPE v1.2.5, and unique nucleotide sequences were defined as clonotypes. Clonotypes were aligned to IMGT TRBV, TRBD and TRBJ reference segments using MiTCR v1.1. The analysis was restricted to V-J combinations with a frequency above 0.0001, which together covered roughly 99% of the repertoires. A TCS score was defined as the ratio between F50 (clonal expansion) and ExV (chaos), using BLOSUM62-based TCRdist between CDR3 peptides within each V-J. Welch's t-statistics and random forest reduced roughly 500 V-J features to about 12, which were used in a naive Bayes classifier (R e1071). The public sequencing data were trimmed at Q25 with fastp and processed into clonotypes with MiXCR by TCRdb, which kept only in-frame beta chains. All rows with the same CDR3 protein become a single entry with the most common DNA and genes. The V and J calls were not made by the authors but by TCRdb's processing. This sample has about 520,000 distinct CDR3 sequences in its table, and approximately 24% of those were observed once. The ten biggest clones cover 11% of the sample.

The V end gives up 4 bases and the J end 5 bases, leaving 10 bases in the junction not matched to a gene. CDR1 and CDR2 were assigned from the germline V gene as MNHEY and SVGAGI. There are 15 amino acids in the CDR3, from cysteine to phenylalanine inclusive. Only the CDR3 DNA is retained, 45 bases long and in frame from the first base. Sequenced: blood. The sequence is built from TRBV6-5 and TRBJ2-7, with 8 bases in between that match TRBD1. This receptor was obtained from a woman younger than 45 with Graves' ophthalmopathy. The CDR3 in this case is CASSCSRGQGHEQYF. The sequenced DNA is TGTGCCAGCAGTTGCTCGAGAGGACAGGGCCACGAGCAGTACTTC.